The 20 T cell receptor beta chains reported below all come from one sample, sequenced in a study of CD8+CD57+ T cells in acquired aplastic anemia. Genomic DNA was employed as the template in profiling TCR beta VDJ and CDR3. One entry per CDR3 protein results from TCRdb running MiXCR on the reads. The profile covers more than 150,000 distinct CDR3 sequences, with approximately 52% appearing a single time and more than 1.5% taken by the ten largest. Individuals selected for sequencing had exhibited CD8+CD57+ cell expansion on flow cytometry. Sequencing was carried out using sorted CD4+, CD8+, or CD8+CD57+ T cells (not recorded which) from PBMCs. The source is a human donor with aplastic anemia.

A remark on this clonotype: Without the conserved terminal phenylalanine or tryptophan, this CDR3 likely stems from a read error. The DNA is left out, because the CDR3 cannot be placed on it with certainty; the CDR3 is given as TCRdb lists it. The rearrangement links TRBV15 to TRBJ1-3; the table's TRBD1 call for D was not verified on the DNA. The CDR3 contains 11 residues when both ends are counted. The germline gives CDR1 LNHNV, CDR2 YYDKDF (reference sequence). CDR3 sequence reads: CATSNRGVANT.

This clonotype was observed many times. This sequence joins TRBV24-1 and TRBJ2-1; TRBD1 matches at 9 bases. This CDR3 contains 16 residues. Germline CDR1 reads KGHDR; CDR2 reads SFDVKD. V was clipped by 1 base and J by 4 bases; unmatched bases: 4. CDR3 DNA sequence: TGTGCCACCAGTGATTTAGGGACAGGGCAGTACAATGAGCAGTTCTTC. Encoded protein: CATSDLGTGQYNEQFF.

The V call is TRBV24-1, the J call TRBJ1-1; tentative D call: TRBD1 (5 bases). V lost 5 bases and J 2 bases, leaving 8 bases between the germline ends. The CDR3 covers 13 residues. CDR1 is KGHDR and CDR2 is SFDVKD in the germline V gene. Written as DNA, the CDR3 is TGTGCCACCAGTGCAGGGTTAAACACTGAAGCTTTCTTT. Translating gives CATSAGLNTEAFF.

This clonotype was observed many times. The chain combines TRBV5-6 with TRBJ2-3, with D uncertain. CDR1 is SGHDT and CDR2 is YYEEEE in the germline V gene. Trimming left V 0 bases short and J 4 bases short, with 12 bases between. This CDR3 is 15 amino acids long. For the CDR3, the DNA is TGTGCCAGCAGCTTGGTGCAGGCTGTGTCAGATACGCAGTATTTT. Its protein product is CASSLVQAVSDTQYF.

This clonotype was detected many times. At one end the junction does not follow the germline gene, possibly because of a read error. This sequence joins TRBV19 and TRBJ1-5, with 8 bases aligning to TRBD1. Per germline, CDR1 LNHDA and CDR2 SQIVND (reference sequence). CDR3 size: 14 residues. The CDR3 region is CASSITYSSKTGDF. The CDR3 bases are TGTGCCAGTAGTATCACGTATTCTTCTAAGACAGGGGATTTT.

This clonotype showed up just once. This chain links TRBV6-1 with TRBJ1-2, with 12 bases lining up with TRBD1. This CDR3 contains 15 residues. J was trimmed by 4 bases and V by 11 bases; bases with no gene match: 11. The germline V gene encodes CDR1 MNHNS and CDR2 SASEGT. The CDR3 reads CAGNPGTGGSYGYTF. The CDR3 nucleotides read TGTGCCGGCAACCCCGGGACAGGGGGCTCCTATGGCTACACCTTC.

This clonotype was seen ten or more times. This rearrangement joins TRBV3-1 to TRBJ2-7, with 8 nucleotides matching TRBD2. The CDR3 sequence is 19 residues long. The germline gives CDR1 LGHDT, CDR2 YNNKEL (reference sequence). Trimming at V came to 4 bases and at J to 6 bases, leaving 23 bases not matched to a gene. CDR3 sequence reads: CASSRPGRSGSLIKGEQYF. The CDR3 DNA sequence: TGTGCCAGCAGCCGGCCGGGCCGGAGCGGGAGTTTAATTAAGGGCGAGCAGTACTTC.

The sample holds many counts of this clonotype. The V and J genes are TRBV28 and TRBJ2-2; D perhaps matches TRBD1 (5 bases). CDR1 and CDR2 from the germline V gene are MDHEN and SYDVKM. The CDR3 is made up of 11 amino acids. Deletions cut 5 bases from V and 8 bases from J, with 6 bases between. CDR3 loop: CASSGAGELFF. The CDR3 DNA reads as TGTGCCAGCAGTGGGGCTGGGGAGCTGTTTTTT.

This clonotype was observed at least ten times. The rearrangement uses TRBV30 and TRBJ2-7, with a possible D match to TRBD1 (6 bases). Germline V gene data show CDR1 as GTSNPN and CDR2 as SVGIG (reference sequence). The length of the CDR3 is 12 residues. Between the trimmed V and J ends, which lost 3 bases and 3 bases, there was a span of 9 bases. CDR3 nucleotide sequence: TGTGCCTGGAGAGAGGACAGCTACGAGCAGTACTTC. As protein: CAWREDSYEQYF.

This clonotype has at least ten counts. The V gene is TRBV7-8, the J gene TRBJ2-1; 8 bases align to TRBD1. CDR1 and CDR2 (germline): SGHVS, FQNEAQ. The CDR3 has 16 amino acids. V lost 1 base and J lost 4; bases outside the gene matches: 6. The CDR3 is CASSLGRTGFYNEQFF. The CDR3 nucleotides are TGTGCCAGCAGCTTAGGAAGGACAGGGTTTTACAATGAGCAGTTCTTC.

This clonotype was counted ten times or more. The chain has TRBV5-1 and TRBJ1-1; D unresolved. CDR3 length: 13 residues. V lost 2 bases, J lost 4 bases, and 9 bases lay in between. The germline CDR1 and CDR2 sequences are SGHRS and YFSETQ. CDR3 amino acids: CASSFSGGTEAFF. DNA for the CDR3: TGCGCCAGCAGCTTTTCCGGTGGCACTGAAGCTTTCTTT.

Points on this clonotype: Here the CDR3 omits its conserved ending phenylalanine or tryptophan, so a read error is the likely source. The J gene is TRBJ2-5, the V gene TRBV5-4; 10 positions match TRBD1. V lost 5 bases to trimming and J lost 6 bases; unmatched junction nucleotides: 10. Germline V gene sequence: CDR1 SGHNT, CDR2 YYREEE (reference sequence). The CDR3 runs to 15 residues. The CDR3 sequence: CASSQKTGGTQTQYS. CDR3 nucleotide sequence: TGTGCCAGCAGTCAGAAGACAGGGGGCACGCAGACCCAGTACTCC.

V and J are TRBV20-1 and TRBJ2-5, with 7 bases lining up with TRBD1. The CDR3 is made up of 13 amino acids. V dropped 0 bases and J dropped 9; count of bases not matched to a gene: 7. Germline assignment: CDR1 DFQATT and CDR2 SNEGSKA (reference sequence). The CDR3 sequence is CSARETGRGAQYF. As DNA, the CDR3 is TGCAGTGCTAGAGAGACAGGGAGAGGGGCCCAGTACTTC.

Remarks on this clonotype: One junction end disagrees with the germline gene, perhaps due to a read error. The CDR3, as DNA: TGCGCCAGCAGCTCACAGGTTAACTATGGCTACACCTTC. Translation: CASSSQVNYGYTF. The rearrangement uses TRBV7-2 and TRBJ1-2; tentative D call: TRBD1 (5 bases). The CDR3 is 13 amino acids. Per germline, CDR1 SGHTA and CDR2 FQGNSA.

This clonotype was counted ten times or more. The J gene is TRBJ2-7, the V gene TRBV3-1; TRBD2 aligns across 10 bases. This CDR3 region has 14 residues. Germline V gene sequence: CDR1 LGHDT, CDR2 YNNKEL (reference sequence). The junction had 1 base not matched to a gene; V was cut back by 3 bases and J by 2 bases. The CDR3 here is CASSHSGGAYEQYF. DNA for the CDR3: TGTGCCAGCAGCCACAGCGGGGGGGCCTACGAGCAGTACTTC.

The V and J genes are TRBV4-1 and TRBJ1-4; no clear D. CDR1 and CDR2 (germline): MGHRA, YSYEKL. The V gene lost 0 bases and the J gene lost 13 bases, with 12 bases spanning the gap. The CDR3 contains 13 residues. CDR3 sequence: CASSQEAGGTLFF. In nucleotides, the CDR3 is TGCGCCAGCAGCCAAGAGGCAGGAGGAACACTGTTTTTT.

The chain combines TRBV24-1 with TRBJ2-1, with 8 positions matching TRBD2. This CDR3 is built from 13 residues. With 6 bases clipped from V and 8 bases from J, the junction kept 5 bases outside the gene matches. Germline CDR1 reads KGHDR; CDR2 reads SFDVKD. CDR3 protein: CATSSGSYDEQFF. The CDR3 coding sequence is TGTGCCACCAGTAGCGGGAGTTATGATGAGCAGTTCTTC.

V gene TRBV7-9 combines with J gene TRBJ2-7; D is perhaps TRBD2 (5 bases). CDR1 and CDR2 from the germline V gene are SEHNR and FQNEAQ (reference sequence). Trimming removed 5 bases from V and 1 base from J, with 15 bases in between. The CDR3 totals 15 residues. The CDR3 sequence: CASSPTLSVSYEQYF. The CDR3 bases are TGTGCCAGCAGCCCGACCCTTAGCGTATCCTACGAGCAGTACTTC.

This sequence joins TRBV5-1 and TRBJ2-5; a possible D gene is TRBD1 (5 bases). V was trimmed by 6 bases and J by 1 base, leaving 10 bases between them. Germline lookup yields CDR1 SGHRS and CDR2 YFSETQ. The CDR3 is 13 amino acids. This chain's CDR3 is CASTDRAQETQYF. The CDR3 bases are TGCGCCAGCACAGACAGAGCCCAAGAGACCCAGTACTTC.

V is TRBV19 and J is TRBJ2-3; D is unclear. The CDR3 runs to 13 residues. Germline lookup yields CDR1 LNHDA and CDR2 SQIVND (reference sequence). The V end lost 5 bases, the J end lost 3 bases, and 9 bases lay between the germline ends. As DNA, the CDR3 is TGTGCCAGTAGTTCTCAGTATACAGATACGCAGTATTTT. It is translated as CASSSQYTDTQYF. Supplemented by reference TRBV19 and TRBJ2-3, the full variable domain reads DGGITQSPKYLFRKEGQNVTLSCEQNLNHDAMYWYRQDPGQGLRLIYYSQIVNDFQKGDIAEGYSVSREKKESFPLTVTSAQKNPTAFYLCASSSQYTDTQYFGPGTRLTVL.